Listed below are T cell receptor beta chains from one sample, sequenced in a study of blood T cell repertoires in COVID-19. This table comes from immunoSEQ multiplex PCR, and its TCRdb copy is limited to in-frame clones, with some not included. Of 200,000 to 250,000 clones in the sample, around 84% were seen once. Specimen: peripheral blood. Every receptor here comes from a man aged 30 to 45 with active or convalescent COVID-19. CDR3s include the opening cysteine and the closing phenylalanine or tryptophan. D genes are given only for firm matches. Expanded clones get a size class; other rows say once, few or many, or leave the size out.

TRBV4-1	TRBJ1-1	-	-	TGCGCCAGCAGTATGAACACTGAAGCTTTCTTT	CASSMNTEAFF
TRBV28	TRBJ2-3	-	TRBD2	TGTGCCAGCAGTTTTTTTGGGATAAGCGGGAGGGCCACAGATACGCAGTATTTT	CASSFFGISGRATDTQYF
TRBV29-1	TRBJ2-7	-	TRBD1	TGCAGCGTTGACCCCACGGGACAGGGGAAGAAGCAGTACTTC	CSVDPTGQGKKQYF
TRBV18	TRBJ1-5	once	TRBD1	TGTGCCAGCTCCCCACAGGGGGGGGAGGATCAGCCCCAGCATTTT	CASSPQGGEDQPQHF
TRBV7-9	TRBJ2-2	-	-	TGTGCCAGCCCACGACACCACTCGGAGGGAGGGAACACCGGGGAGCTGTTTTTT	CASPRHHSEGGNTGELFF
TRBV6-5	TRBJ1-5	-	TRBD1	TGTGCCAGCAGCTCAAGGACAGGCCCAGGGCAGCCCCAGCATTTT	CASSSRTGPGQPQHF
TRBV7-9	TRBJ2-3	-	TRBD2	TGTGCCAGCAGCTTGAGCGGGGGACACACAGATACGCAGTATTTT	CASSLSGGHTDTQYF
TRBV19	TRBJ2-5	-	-	TGTGCCAGTAGTATTCATACAGAAGAGACCCAGTACTTC	CASSIHTEETQYF
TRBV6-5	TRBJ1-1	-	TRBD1	TGTGCCACCCCCCTGGGACAGGGGGCGGACACTGAAGCTTTCTTT	CATPLGQGADTEAFF
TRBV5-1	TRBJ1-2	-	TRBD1	TGCGCCAGCAGTAGGGACAGGCCCAACTATGGCTACACCTTC	CASSRDRPNYGYTF
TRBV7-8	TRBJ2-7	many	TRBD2	TGTGCCAGCAGCTTAGCGGGAGGGACCTACGAGCAGTACTTC	CASSLAGGTYEQYF
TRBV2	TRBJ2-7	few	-	TGTGCCAGCACCCAACAGGGCTACGAGCAGTACTTC	CASTQQGYEQYF
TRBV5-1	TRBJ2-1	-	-	TGCGCCAGCAGCTTACGGAGGGACAATGAGCAGTTCTTC	CASSLRRDNEQFF
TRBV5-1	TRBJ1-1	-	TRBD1	TGCGCCAGCAGCCTACAGGGGCGGAACACTGAAGCTTTCTTT	CASSLQGRNTEAFF
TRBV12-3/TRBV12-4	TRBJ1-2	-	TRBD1	TGTGCCAGCAGTCCCCGACCCGACAGGGTATTTACCTTC	CASSPRPDRVFTF
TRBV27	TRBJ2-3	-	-	TGTGCCAGCAGTTTATCGGCAGTTACAGATACGCAGTATTTT	CASSLSAVTDTQYF
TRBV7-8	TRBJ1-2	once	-	TGTGCCAGCAGCTTAGTCCAGGGATCTAACTATGGCTACACCTTC	CASSLVQGSNYGYTF
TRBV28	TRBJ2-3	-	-	TGTGCCAGCAGCCCGGGGGAATACACAGATACGCAGTATTTT	CASSPGEYTDTQYF
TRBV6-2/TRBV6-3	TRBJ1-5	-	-	TGTGCCAGCACCCCGACAGTCCGGGCGCCCCAGCATTTT	CASTPTVRAPQHF
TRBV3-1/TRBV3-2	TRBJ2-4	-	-	TGTGCCAGCAGCCAGGGAGGTGGGGACATTCAGTACTTC	CASSQGGGDIQYF
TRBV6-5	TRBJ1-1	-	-	TGTGCCAGCACCCCGAGGGGGAAAATGAACACTGAAGCTTTCTTT	CASTPRGKMNTEAFF
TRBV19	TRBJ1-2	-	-	TGTGCCAGTAGTATATCGAGGGCGTACCCTTATGGCTACACCTTC	CASSISRAYPYGYTF
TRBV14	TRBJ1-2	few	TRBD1	TGTGCCAGCAGCCAAGATACGAACCCGACAGGGGGCGGTGGCTACACCTTC	CASSQDTNPTGGGGYTF